The rows below give T cell receptor beta chains drawn from one sample of a study of radiation and T cells in renal cell carcinoma. Data came from immunoSEQ multiplex PCR; TCRdb stores just in-frame clones and leaves some out. The data show about 90,000 clones, 84% seen once. Here the sequenced sample was blood, taken from a patient whose treatment included radiotherapy and nephrectomy. The source is a man aged 55 to 69 with renal cell carcinoma. Each CDR3 is given with its conserved first and last residue. The D gene is left open where the match is weak. Expanded clones get a size class; other rows say once, few or many, or leave the size out.

>-|TRBV11-3|-|TRBJ2-5
TGTGCCAGCAGCTTACAGGGAGCAGAGACCCAGTACTTC
CASSLQGAETQYF
>-|TRBV9|-|TRBJ2-5
TGTGCCAGCAGCGTAGGTGGGGGAGTAGAGACCCAGTACTTC
CASSVGGGVETQYF
>TRBD2|TRBV5-4|-|TRBJ2-7
TGTGCCAGCAGCTTGCGGCTAGCGGGAGGCCCCTACGAGCAGTACTTC
CASSLRLAGGPYEQYF
>TRBD2|TRBV7-9|-|TRBJ2-7
TGTGCCAGCAGCTTAGCGGGACTAGCGGCATACGAGCAGTACTTC
CASSLAGLAAYEQYF
>TRBD2|TRBV11-2|-|TRBJ2-1
TGTGCCAGCAGAGGGACTAGCGGGATAAAGAATGAGCAGTTCTTC
CASRGTSGIKNEQFF
>-|TRBV12-1|-|TRBJ2-3
TGTGCCAGCAGCTTGGTCCGGCATGCCCCGGCGGGACCAGATACGCAGTATTTT
CASSLVRHAPAGPDTQYF
>-|TRBV5-1|-|TRBJ1-1
TGCGCCAGCAGCTTGGTTGGCAACCTAGAGAACACTGAAGCTTTCTTT
CASSLVGNLENTEAFF
>TRBD1|TRBV11-2|-|TRBJ1-4
TGTGCCAGCAGCTTAGTAGGGGGCTCTAATGAAAAACTGTTTTTT
CASSLVGGSNEKLFF
>TRBD2|TRBV19|-|TRBJ2-5
TGTGCCAGTAGTACAGCGGGAATTGGAGAGACCCAGTACTTC
CASSTAGIGETQYF
>TRBD1|TRBV5-1|-|TRBJ1-5
TGCGCCAGCAGCTTGGGATCGACAGGGTCCGGTCAGCCCCAGCATTTT
CASSLGSTGSGQPQHF
>-|TRBV19|-|TRBJ1-2
TGTGCCAGTAGTTCTGCAGGGGAGCTTTATGGCTACACCTTC
CASSSAGELYGYTF
>-|TRBV11-3|-|TRBJ2-2
TGTGCCAGCAGCCGGGACGGGAACACCGGGGAGCTGTTTTTT
CASSRDGNTGELFF
>-|TRBV27|once|TRBJ2-1
TGTGCCAGCAGTTTAGGACGGGACTATGAGCAGTTCTTC
CASSLGRDYEQFF
>TRBD1|TRBV6-5|-|TRBJ1-5
TGTGCCAGCAGTTCTCGGACAGGGGGCGATCAGCCCCAGCATTTT
CASSSRTGGDQPQHF